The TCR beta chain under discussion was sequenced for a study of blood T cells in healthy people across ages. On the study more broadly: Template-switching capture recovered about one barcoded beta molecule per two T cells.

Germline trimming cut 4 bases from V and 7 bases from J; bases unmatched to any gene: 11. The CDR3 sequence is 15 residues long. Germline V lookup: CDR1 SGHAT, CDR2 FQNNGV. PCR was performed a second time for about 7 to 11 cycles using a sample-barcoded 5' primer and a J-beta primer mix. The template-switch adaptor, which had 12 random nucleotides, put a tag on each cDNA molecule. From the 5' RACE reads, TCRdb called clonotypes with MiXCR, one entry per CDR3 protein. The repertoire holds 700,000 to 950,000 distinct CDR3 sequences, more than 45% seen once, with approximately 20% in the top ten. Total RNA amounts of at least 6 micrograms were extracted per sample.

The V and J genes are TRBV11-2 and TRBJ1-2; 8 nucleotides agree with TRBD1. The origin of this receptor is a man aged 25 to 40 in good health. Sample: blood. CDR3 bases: TGTGCCAGCAGCTCTACTGGGACAGGAGCGAGTGGCTACACCTTC. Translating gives CASSSTGTGASGYTF. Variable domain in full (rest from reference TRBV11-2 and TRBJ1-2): EAGVAQSPRYKIIEKRQSVAFWCNPISGHATLYWYQQILGQGPKLLIQFQNNGVVDDSQLPKDRFSAERLKGVDSTLKIQPAKLEDSAVYLCASSSTGTGASGYTFGSGTRLTVV.